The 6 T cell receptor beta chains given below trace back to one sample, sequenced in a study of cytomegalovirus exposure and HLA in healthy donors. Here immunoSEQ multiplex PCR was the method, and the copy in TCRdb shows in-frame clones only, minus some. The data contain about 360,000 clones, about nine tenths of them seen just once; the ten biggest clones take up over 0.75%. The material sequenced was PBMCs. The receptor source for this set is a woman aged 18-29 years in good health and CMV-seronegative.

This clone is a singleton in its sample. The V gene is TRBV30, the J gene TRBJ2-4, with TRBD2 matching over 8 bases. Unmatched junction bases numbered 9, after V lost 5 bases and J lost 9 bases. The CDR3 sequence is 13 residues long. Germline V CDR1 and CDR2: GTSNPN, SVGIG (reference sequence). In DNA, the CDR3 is TGTGCCTGGGGGGGACTAGAATTTGGCATTCAGTACTTC. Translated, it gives CAWGGLEFGIQYF.

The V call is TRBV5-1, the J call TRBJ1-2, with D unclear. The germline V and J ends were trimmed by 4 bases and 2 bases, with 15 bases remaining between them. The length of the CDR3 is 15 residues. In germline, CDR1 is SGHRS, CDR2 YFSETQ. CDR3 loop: CASSLDPRGNYGYTF. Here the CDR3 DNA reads TGCGCCAGCAGCCTTGATCCGCGGGGAAACTATGGCTACACCTTC.

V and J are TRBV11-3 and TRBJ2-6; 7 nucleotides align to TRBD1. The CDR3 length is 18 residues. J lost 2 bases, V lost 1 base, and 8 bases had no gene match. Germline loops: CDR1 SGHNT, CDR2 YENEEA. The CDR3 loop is CASSLGGGAGPGANVLTF. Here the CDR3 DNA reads TGTGCCAGCAGCTTAGGAGGGGGCGCAGGGCCTGGGGCCAACGTCCTGACTTTC.

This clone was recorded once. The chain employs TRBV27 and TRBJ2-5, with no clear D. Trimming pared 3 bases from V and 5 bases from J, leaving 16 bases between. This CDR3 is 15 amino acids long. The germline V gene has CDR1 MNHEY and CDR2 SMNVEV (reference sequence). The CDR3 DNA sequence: TGTGCCAGCAGTTTCCAAGCGAGACGTGGGGAGACCCAGTACTTC. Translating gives CASSFQARRGETQYF.

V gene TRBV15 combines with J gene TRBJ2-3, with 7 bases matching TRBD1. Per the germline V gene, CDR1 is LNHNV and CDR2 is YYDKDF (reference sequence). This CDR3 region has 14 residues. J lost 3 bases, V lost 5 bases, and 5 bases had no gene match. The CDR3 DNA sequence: TGTGCCACCAGCGAGGGGGCAGGGACAGATACGCAGTATTTT. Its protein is CATSEGAGTDTQYF.

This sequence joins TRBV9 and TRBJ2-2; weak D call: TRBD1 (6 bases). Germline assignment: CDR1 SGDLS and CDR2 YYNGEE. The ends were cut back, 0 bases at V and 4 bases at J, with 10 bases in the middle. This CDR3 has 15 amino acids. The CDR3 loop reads CASSVVGAGTGELFF. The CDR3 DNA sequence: TGTGCCAGCAGCGTAGTGGGGGCGGGCACCGGGGAGCTGTTTTTT.